A single sample is the source of the 17 T cell receptor beta chains below, sequenced in a study of cytomegalovirus exposure and HLA in healthy donors. The study ran its PCR with 60 Vbeta and 13 Jbeta primers. The data were produced by immunoSEQ multiplex PCR, yet TCRdb's version contains in-frame clones alone and is incomplete. The repertoire table contains 80,000 to 100,000 clones. Material: PBMCs. Receptors originate from a woman in her 30s in good health and CMV-seronegative.

The chain joins TRBV6-1 to TRBJ2-5; TRBD1 aligns across 9 bases. The closer fit of TRBJ2-7 to the DNA end suggests the J call may be wrong. The CDR3 totals 14 residues. Germline values: CDR1 MNHNS, CDR2 SASEGT. This CDR3 reads CASSPRTGAYEQYF. CDR3 bases: TGTGCCAGCAGTCCAAGGACAGGGGCCTACGAGCAGTACTTC.

V and J are TRBV30 and TRBJ2-1; tentative D call: TRBD1 (5 bases). Germline lookup yields CDR1 GTSNPN and CDR2 SVGIG (reference sequence). V was cut by 3 bases and J by 0 bases, with 9 bases left in between. The length of the CDR3 is 14 residues. CDR3 sequence: CAWRRQSSYNEQFF. The CDR3 DNA is TGTGCCTGGAGAAGACAGAGCTCCTACAATGAGCAGTTCTTC.

The V gene is TRBV7-9, the J gene TRBJ1-1; D unclear. The V and J ends lost 2 bases and 7 bases respectively, with 11 bases between them. The germline V gene encodes CDR1 SEHNR and CDR2 FQNEAQ (reference sequence). The CDR3 contains 13 residues. In DNA form, the CDR3 reads TGTGCCAGCAGCTTACCGGGGAATAATGAAGCTTTCTTT. Amino acids: CASSLPGNNEAFF. The full variable domain, in which reference TRBV7-9 and TRBJ1-1 provide the parts outside the CDR3, is DTGVSQNPRHKITKRGQNVTFRCDPISEHNRLYWYRQTLGQGPEFLTYFQNEAQLEKSRLLSDRFSAERPKGSFSTLEIQRTEQGDSAMYLCASSLPGNNEAFFGQGTRLTVV.

The chain employs TRBV7-9 and TRBJ2-1; 8 positions match TRBD2. Per germline, CDR1 SEHNR and CDR2 FQNEAQ (reference sequence). The CDR3 contains 15 residues. Losses at the gene ends were 5 bases for V and 10 bases for J; bases not matched to a gene: 13. DNA for the CDR3: TGTGCCAGCAGCGGAGGGGGGACTAGTGTTCGGGAGCAGTTCTTC. It is translated as CASSGGGTSVREQFF.

The chain links TRBV6-5 to TRBJ1-1; no definite D call. V was shortened by 3 bases and J by 5 bases, with 7 bases between the two germline ends. The CDR3 covers 12 residues. Germline CDR1 is MNHEY and CDR2 is SVGAGI. CDR3 amino acids: CASSYGRTEAFF. In DNA form, the CDR3 reads TGTGCCAGCAGTTATGGGAGGACTGAAGCTTTCTTT.

The chain joins TRBV29-1 to TRBJ1-4; 10 bases fit TRBD1. V lost 3 bases, J lost 3 bases, and 1 base stayed unmatched. The germline V gene has CDR1 SQVTM and CDR2 ANQGSEA. This CDR3 has 14 residues. CDR3 amino acids: CSVEGQGPNEKLFF. CDR3 DNA: TGCAGCGTTGAGGGACAGGGGCCTAATGAAAAACTGTTTTTT. The entire variable domain, with the rest obtained from reference TRBV29-1 and TRBJ1-4, is as follows: SAVISQKPSRDICQRGTSLTIQCQVDSQVTMMFWYRQQPGQSLTLIATANQGSEATYESGFVIDKFPISRPNLTFSTLTVSNMSPEDSSIYLCSVEGQGPNEKLFFGSGTQLSVL.

This chain links TRBV19 with TRBJ2-3; 7 nucleotides align to TRBD1. The CDR3 consists of 13 residues. Germline lookup yields CDR1 LNHDA and CDR2 SQIVND (reference sequence). The V and J ends lost 8 bases and 5 bases, in that order; junction bases with no gene match: 7. The CDR3 DNA follows: TGTGCCAGTCTCGGACAGGAAAGAGATACGCAGTATTTT. Translating it yields CASLGQERDTQYF.

This chain uses TRBV11-2 with TRBJ1-3, with D hard to call. Germline loops: CDR1 SGHAT, CDR2 FQNNGV. V was trimmed by 2 bases and J by 0 bases, leaving 8 bases between them. The CDR3 has 15 amino acids. CDR3 DNA sequence: TGTGCCAGCAGCTTATCATCCTACTCTGGAAACACCATATATTTT. As protein: CASSLSSYSGNTIYF.

This chain connects TRBV25-1 to TRBJ1-2; D ambiguous. V gave up 4 bases and J gave up 0 bases, with 12 bases separating them. Germline values: CDR1 MGHDK, CDR2 SYGVNS. CDR3 length: 15 residues. CDR3 DNA sequence: TGTGCCAGCAGTGGAGCGGACGGGACTAACTATGGCTACACCTTC. The encoded protein is CASSGADGTNYGYTF.

The chain joins TRBV5-6 to TRBJ1-1, with D tentatively TRBD1 (5 bases). This CDR3 spans 14 amino acids. Trimming removed 3 bases from V and 1 base from J, with 10 bases in between. CDR1 is SGHDT and CDR2 is YYEEEE in the germline V gene. CDR3 bases: TGTGCCAGCAGCTGGGTCGACAGGAACACTGAAGCTTTCTTT. Amino acid sequence: CASSWVDRNTEAFF.

The chain couples TRBV5-4 to TRBJ2-3; perhaps TRBD2 as D (6 bases). CDR3 length: 15 residues. The V end was cut by 4 bases, the J end by 5 bases, with 17 bases between. Germline lookup yields CDR1 SGHNT and CDR2 YYREEE (reference sequence). The CDR3 bases are TGTGCCAGCAGCGGATGGGTGATGGGGGGAGATACGCAGTATTTT. Translating it yields CASSGWVMGGDTQYF.

The chain links TRBV4-1 to TRBJ2-5; D ambiguous. Germline CDR1 reads MGHRA; CDR2 reads YSYEKL. V lost 0 bases and J lost 2, with 7 bases in between. The CDR3 is 14 residues long. This CDR3 is CASSQDFTQETQYF. CDR3 sequence (DNA): TGCGCCAGCAGCCAAGATTTCACTCAAGAGACCCAGTACTTC.

The gene calls are TRBV5-1 and TRBJ2-7; D unresolved. The V gene lost 5 bases and the J gene lost 0 bases, with 6 bases spanning the gap. Germline V gives CDR1 SGHRS, CDR2 YFSETQ. This CDR3 is built from 12 residues. The CDR3 coding sequence is TGCGCCAGCAGACAGAACTCCTACGAGCAGTACTTC. Its protein is CASRQNSYEQYF.

The rearrangement uses TRBV27 and TRBJ2-5; weak D call: TRBD1 (6 bases). The end of the DNA aligns better with TRBJ2-7, so the J call may be wrong. Germline V CDR1 and CDR2: MNHEY, SMNVEV (reference sequence). This CDR3 is built from 15 residues. The chain's CDR3 is CASSFPGTPTYEQYF. In DNA form, the CDR3 reads TGTGCCAGCAGTTTCCCCGGGACACCTACCTACGAGCAGTACTTC.

The CDR3 sequence: CASSPGMAGSDYGYTF. As DNA, the CDR3 is TGTGCCAGCAGCCCTGGTATGGCAGGCTCTGACTATGGCTACACCTTC. This chain connects TRBV4-2 to TRBJ1-2; D is uncertain. V lost 4 bases and J lost 3, with 18 bases in between. This CDR3 comprises 16 residues. Germline V gene lookup returns CDR1 LGHNA and CDR2 YNFKEQ.

This sequence joins TRBV11-2 and TRBJ1-1, with 8 bases that match TRBD1. V was clipped by 6 bases and J by 1 base; unmatched bases: 4. CDR3 length equals 14 residues. In germline, CDR1 is SGHAT, CDR2 FQNNGV. The CDR3 loop reads CASSFTGGNTEAFF. CDR3 sequence (DNA): TGTGCCAGCAGTTTCACAGGGGGGAACACTGAAGCTTTCTTT.

The chain recombines TRBV7-8 with TRBJ1-1, with D maybe TRBD1 (6 bases). Germline CDR1 SGHVS, CDR2 FQNEAQ. This CDR3 is built from 15 residues. Trimming took 1 base from V and 5 from J, leaving 14 bases between them. The CDR3, as DNA: TGTGCCAGCAGCTTAGTGGGGGGGCCGGCGACTGAAGCTTTCTTT. Translating gives CASSLVGGPATEAFF.